The present T cell receptor (beta chain) was sequenced within a study of CD8+ T cells in alopecia areata. Note on this clone: What it binds is unknown.

Points from the study as a whole: Clonality in lesional scalp, especially alopecia totalis/universalis, exceeded that of normal scalp.

cDNA serving as the sequencing template came from extracted, reverse transcribed RNA. Sequencing used immunoSEQ multiplex PCR; TCRdb keeps in-frame clones, though not all of them. The table records under 150,000 clones, about 50% of them present only once. V was cut by 1 base and J by 6 bases, with 10 bases left in between. The CDR3 contains 14 residues. Per the germline V gene, CDR1 is MGHDK and CDR2 is SYGVNS. It was from PBMCs that CD4+ and CD8+ T cells were sorted. The V and J genes are TRBV25-1 and TRBJ1-5, with D hard to call. The receptor comes from a human donor with alopecia areata. The source material was NKG2D-low CD8+ T cells sorted from blood. The CDR3: CASSELGSSQPQHF. CDR3 DNA sequence: TGTGCCAGCAGTGAATTAGGGTCGAGTCAGCCCCAGCATTTT.